Below, one TCR beta chain is given with its context. This CDR3 is 15 amino acids long. Germline V gene sequence: CDR1 LGHNA, CDR2 YNFKEQ. The V and J ends lost 1 base and 1 base, in that order; junction bases with no gene match: 4. This sample is part of a study of control samples from healthy donors and cancer patients. Using immunoSEQ multiplex PCR, the repertoire was profiled, and TCRdb retains in-frame clones only, with some absent. The sample holds some 200,000 clones, 91% seen once. The sequence was obtained from a woman between 25 and 40 years old in good health. This rearrangement joins TRBV4-2 to TRBJ2-7; TRBD1 matches at 7 bases. Specimen: blood. The DNA of the CDR3 is TGTGCCAGCAGCCAAGCTCAGGGGGTGTCCTACGAGCAGTACTTC. Its protein product is CASSQAQGVSYEQYF.